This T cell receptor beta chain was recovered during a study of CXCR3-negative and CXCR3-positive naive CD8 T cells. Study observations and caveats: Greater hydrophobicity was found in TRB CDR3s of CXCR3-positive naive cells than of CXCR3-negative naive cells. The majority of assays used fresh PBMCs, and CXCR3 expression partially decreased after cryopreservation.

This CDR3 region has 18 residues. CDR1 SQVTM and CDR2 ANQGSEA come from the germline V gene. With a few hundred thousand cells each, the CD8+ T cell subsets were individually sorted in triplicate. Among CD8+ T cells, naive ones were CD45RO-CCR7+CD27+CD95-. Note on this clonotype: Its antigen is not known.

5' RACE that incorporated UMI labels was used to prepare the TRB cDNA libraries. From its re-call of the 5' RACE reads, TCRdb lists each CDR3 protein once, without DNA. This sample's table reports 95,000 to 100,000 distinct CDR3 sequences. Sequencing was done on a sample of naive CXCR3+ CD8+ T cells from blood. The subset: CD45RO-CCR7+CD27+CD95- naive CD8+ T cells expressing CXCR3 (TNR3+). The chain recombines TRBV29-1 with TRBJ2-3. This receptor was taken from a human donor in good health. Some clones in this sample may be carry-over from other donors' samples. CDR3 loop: CSVEWMRYIVSSTDTQYF.